The present TCR beta chain was sequenced within a study of cytotoxic CD8 clonotypes in ibrutinib-treated CLL. Study-level background: There were over nine relapsed/refractory patients and approximately 16 treatment-naive patients, and fewer than 18 were IGHV unmutated. Overall study findings and caveats: Baseline-level clonality went beyond age-matched healthy donors and moved in step with circulating CD8+ T-cell counts. The clonality rise at ibrutinib response reflected private clonotype expansion.

This clone came up a few times. The antigen is unknown. The protocol was immunoSEQ multiplex PCR, while the TCRdb copy is restricted to in-frame clones and leaves out a portion. The data hold 250,000 or so clones, with around 70% observed a single time. This TCR was recovered from a human donor with chronic lymphocytic leukemia. This specimen consisted of PBMCs, obtained after 24 months of ibrutinib treatment.

CDR3 bases: TGTGCCAGCAGTTGGGGTGGCAGGGTGGACGAAAAACTGTTTTTT. This sequence encodes CASSWGGRVDEKLFF. This chain uses TRBV27 with TRBJ1-4; maybe TRBD1 (5 bases). CDR1 is MNHEY, CDR2 SMNVEV, per germline (reference sequence). Trimming removed 4 bases from V and 8 bases from J, with 17 bases in between. The CDR3 loop spans 15 amino acids.